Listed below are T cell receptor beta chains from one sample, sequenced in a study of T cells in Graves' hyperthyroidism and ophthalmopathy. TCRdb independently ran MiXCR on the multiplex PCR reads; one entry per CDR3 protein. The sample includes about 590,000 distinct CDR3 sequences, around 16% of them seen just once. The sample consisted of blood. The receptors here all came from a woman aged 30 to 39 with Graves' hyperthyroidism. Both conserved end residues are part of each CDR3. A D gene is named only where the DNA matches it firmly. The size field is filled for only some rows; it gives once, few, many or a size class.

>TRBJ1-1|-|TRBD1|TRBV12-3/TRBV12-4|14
CASRSGTGRTEAFF
TGTGCCAGCAGATCCGGGACAGGGCGCACTGAAGCTTTCTTT
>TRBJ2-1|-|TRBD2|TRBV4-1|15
CASSQVRGGLNEQFF
TGCGCCAGCAGCCAAGTACGGGGGGGATTAAATGAGCAGTTCTTC
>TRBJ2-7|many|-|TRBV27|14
CARHDSLSSYEQYF
TGTGCCAGACACGACAGCTTATCCTCCTACGAGCAGTACTTC
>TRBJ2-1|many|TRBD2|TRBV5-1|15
CASSLVTSGRFEQFF
TGCGCCAGCAGCTTGGTTACTAGCGGGAGATTTGAGCAGTTCTTC
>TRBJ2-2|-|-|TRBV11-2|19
CASSLEIPGTSIFTGELFF
TGTGCCAGCAGCTTAGAAATTCCTGGGACTTCCATTTTCACCGGGGAGCTGTTTTTT
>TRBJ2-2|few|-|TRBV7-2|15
CASSLGSSSTGELFF
TGTGCCAGCAGCTTAGGTTCGAGTAGCACCGGGGAGCTGTTTTTT
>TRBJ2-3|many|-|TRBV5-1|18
CASSSMNTGNSRGDTQYF
TGCGCCAGCAGCTCGATGAACACGGGAAATTCCCGGGGAGATACGCAGTATTTT
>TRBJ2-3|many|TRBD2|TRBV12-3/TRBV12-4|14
CASSGSGMVDTQYF
TGTGCCAGCAGTGGTAGCGGGATGGTTGATACGCAGTATTTT
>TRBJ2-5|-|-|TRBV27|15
CASRPSGTTRETQYF
TGTGCCAGCAGACCGTCCGGGACCACCAGGGAGACCCAGTACTTC
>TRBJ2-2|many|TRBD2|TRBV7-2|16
CASSAGTSFFTGELFF
TGTGCCAGCAGCGCCGGGACTAGCTTTTTCACCGGGGAGCTGTTTTTT
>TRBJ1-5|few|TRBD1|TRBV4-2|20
CASSQDSLRSSGQGALPQHF
TGTGCCAGCAGCCAAGATTCTTTACGGTCTTCGGGACAGGGGGCTCTGCCCCAGCATTTT
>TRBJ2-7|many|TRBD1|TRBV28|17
CASSLVPRGQGNYEQYF
TGTGCCAGCAGCTTGGTCCCCCGCGGACAGGGGAACTACGAGCAGTACTTC
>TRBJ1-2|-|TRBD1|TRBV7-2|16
CASSLGQGQGNYGYTF
TGTGCCAGCAGCTTAGGTCAGGGACAGGGCAACTATGGCTACACCTTC
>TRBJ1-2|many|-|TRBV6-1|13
CASSRGGDYGYTF
TGTGCCAGCAGCCGGGGAGGTGACTATGGCTACACCTTC
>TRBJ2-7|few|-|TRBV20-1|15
CSARDPSTSAYEQYF
TGCAGTGCTAGAGATCCCAGCACCTCGGCATACGAGCAGTACTTC
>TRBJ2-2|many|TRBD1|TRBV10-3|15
CAIRTGTGDTGELFF
TGTGCCATCAGAACCGGGACAGGAGACACCGGGGAGCTGTTTTTT
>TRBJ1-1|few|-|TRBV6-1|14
CASNLGDPNTEAFF
TGTGCCAGCAACCTAGGGGACCCTAACACTGAAGCTTTCTTT
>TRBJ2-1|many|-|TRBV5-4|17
CASSPRSESVDYNEQFF
TGTGCCAGCAGCCCTCGGAGTGAGTCGGTGGACTACAATGAGCAGTTCTTC
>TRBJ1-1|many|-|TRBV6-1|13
CASRRTANTEAFF
TGTGCCAGCAGGAGGACAGCCAACACTGAAGCTTTCTTT
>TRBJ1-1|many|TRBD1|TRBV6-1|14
CASRPRQGNTEAFF
TGTGCCAGCAGGCCCCGACAGGGGAACACTGAAGCTTTCTTT
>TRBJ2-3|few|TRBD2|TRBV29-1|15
CSVVGLAGAPDTQYF
TGCAGCGTTGTTGGACTAGCGGGAGCTCCAGATACGCAGTATTTT
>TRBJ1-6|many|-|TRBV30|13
CAWTGGEGSPLHF
TGTGCCTGGACAGGCGGCGAGGGTTCACCCCTCCACTTT
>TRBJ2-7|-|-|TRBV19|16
CASSIGFSIVSYEQYF
TGTGCCAGTAGTATCGGTTTCAGTATAGTATCCTACGAGCAGTACTTC
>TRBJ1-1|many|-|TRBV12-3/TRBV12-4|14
CASSFHGTNTEAFF
TGTGCCAGCAGTTTTCACGGGACGAACACTGAAGCTTTCTTT
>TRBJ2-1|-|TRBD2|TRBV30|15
CAWSVRSGGANEQFF
TGTGCCTGGAGTGTACGCAGCGGGGGGGCTAATGAGCAGTTCTTC
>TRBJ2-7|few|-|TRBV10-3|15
CAISDPTLGRGEQYF
TGTGCCATCAGTGATCCCACCTTAGGTCGGGGCGAGCAGTACTTC
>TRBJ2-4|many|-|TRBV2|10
CASRNRVQYF
TGTGCCAGCAGGAACCGAGTTCAGTACTTC
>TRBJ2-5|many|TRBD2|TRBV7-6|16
CASSLFGTSGIETQYF
TGTGCCAGCAGCCTTTTCGGGACTAGCGGCATAGAGACCCAGTACTTC
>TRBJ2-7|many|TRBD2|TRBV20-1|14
CSARDLAGAYEQYF
TGCAGTGCTAGGGACCTAGCGGGAGCCTACGAGCAGTACTTC
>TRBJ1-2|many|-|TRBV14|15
CASSPLSQGDYGYTF
TGTGCCAGCAGCCCTCTTTCCCAGGGTGACTATGGCTACACCTTC
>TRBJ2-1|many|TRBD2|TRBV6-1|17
CASSEELFVGGANEQFF
TGTGCCAGCAGTGAAGAACTCTTCGTGGGAGGGGCCAATGAGCAGTTCTTC
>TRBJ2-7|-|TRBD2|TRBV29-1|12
CSVAGGPYEQYF
TGCAGCGTAGCGGGAGGGCCCTACGAGCAGTACTTC
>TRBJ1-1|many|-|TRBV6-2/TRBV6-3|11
CASGRETEAFF
TGTGCCAGTGGGCGCGAGACTGAAGCTTTCTTT
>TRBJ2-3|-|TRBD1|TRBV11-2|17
CASSPSPGTGATDTQYF
TGTGCCAGCAGCCCGAGTCCCGGGACAGGGGCGACAGATACGCAGTATTTT
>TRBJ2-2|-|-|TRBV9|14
CASSSRLETGELFF
TGTGCCAGCAGCTCCAGACTGGAAACCGGGGAGCTGTTTTTT
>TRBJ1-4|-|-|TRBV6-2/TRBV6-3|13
CASSYLLGEKLFF
TGTGCCAGCAGTTACCTGCTCGGTGAAAAACTGTTTTTT
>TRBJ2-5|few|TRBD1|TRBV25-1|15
CASSEFTGVGETQYF
TGTGCCAGCAGTGAGTTTACAGGGGTGGGAGAGACCCAGTACTTC
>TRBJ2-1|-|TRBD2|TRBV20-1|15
CSARDGTSGPNEQFF
TGCAGTGCTAGAGACGGGACTAGCGGGCCTAATGAGCAGTTCTTC
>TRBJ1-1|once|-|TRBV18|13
CASSGNGQPEAFF
TGTGCCAGCTCAGGCAACGGACAGCCTGAAGCTTTCTTT
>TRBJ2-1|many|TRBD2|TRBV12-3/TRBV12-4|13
CASSGLAGWEQFF
TGTGCCAGCAGCGGGCTAGCGGGTTGGGAGCAGTTCTTC
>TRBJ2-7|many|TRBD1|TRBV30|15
CAWSDAGTGNYEQYF
TGTGCCTGGAGTGACGCCGGGACAGGGAACTACGAGCAGTACTTC
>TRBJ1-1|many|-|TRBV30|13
CAWNQRGSAEAFF
TGTGCCTGGAACCAGAGGGGGAGCGCTGAAGCTTTCTTT